One and the same sample provided the 28 T cell receptor beta chains below, sequenced in a study of T cells in Graves' hyperthyroidism and ophthalmopathy. Regions amplified from RNA transcripts were the TCR beta CDR3 regions. First-round RT-PCR with HTBI primers amplified the TCR CDR3 region. TCRdb called the multiplex PCR reads again in MiXCR, with one record for every CDR3 protein. The table has under 650,000 distinct CDR3 sequences, roughly 15% seen once. The sample was blood. Receptor source: a woman younger than 45 with Graves' hyperthyroidism.

The J gene is TRBJ2-7, the V gene TRBV3-1; perhaps TRBD2 as D (6 bases). Trimming shortened V by 0 bases and J by 7 bases, and 10 bases separated the two germline ends. The length of the CDR3 is 13 residues. In germline, CDR1 is LGHDT, CDR2 YNNKEL (reference sequence). DNA of the CDR3: TGTGCCAGCAGCCAAGATTGGAGGGCGGAGCAGTACTTC. The encoded protein is CASSQDWRAEQYF.

Concerning this clonotype itself: A much larger clone lies a single base off, so this may be a read error. The chain has TRBV5-1 and TRBJ2-5; 8 bases align to TRBD1. CDR3 length equals 15 residues. Germline values: CDR1 SGHRS, CDR2 YFSETQ. As DNA, the CDR3 is TGTGCCAGCAGCCTCGCCCTGGACAGGGAAGAGACCCAGTACTTC. Translation gives CASSLALDREETQYF.

This clonotype was detected many times. The chain has TRBV28 and TRBJ2-7; 10 bases are shared with TRBD2. Germline loops: CDR1 MDHEN, CDR2 SYDVKM. The trim removed 3 bases at V and 5 bases at J, leaving 10 bases unmatched. CDR3 size: 16 residues. The CDR3 here is CASSFFGGLARNEQYF. DNA of the CDR3: TGTGCCAGCAGTTTCTTTGGGGGACTAGCGAGGAACGAGCAGTACTTC.

Comments on this clonotype: Possible read error: a much larger clone is one base away. It is likely a read error, because the conserved phenylalanine at the end of the CDR3 is missing. The V and J genes are TRBV12-3 or TRBV12-4 and TRBJ2-7; maybe TRBD2 (6 bases). Trimming shortened V by 3 bases and J by 0 bases, and 12 bases separated the two germline ends. The CDR3 loop spans 15 amino acids. This CDR3 reads CASSLVPGVSYEQYY. CDR3 bases: TGTGCCAGCAGTTTGGTCCCGGGGGTCTCCTACGAGCAGTACTAC.

The sample holds a few counts of this clonotype. The rearrangement links TRBV6-1 to TRBJ1-5; 7 bases are shared with TRBD1. The CDR3 is made up of 13 amino acids. V lost 5 bases, J lost 7 bases, and 5 bases stayed unmatched. The germline V gene has CDR1 MNHNS and CDR2 SASEGT. CDR3 protein: CASSNRGEQPQHF. The CDR3 DNA reads TGTGCCAGCAGTAACAGGGGCGAACAGCCCCAGCATTTT.

Ten or more counts support this clonotype. This sequence joins TRBV7-6 and TRBJ2-3; no definite D call. The germline gives CDR1 SGHVS, CDR2 FNYEAQ. V was shortened by 1 base and J by 0 bases, with 5 bases between the two germline ends. There are 14 residues in the CDR3. The CDR3 region has the DNA TGTGCCAGCAGCTTAGACTCGAGCACAGATACGCAGTATTTT. The encoded protein is CASSLDSSTDTQYF.

The V gene is TRBV2, the J gene TRBJ2-7; D gene unclear. The germline gives CDR1 SNHLY, CDR2 FYNNEI. The CDR3 totals 15 residues. V lost 5 bases, J lost 2 bases, and 16 bases lay in between. DNA of the CDR3: TGTGCCAGCAGTTTAATGACCGGTGGCGCCTACGAGCAGTACTTC. It specifies CASSLMTGGAYEQYF.

This clonotype was counted at least ten times. The rearrangement uses TRBV20-1 and TRBJ1-1; D possibly corresponds to TRBD1 (5 bases). Germline loops: CDR1 DFQATT, CDR2 SNEGSKA (reference sequence). The CDR3 length is 14 residues. The ends were cut back, 3 bases at V and 0 bases at J, with 11 bases in the middle. CDR3 sequence: CSARGTSMNTEAFF. The DNA of the CDR3 is TGCAGTGCTAGGGGGACGTCGATGAACACTGAAGCTTTCTTT.

At least ten counts were recorded for this clonotype. The gene calls are TRBV28 and TRBJ2-4, with D possibly matching TRBD1 (6 bases). The CDR3 has 13 residues. From germline, CDR1 is MDHEN and CDR2 SYDVKM. Trimming took 8 bases from V and 2 from J, leaving 10 bases between them. The CDR3 spells CASSRDTKNIQYF. DNA of the CDR3: TGTGCCAGCTCCCGGGACACCAAAAACATTCAGTACTTC.

This clonotype showed up just a few times. The rearrangement uses TRBV5-1 and TRBJ2-7, with D perhaps TRBD1 (6 bases). This CDR3 has 15 residues. V was shortened by 0 bases and J by 5 bases, with 15 bases between the two germline ends. The germline CDR1 and CDR2 sequences are SGHRS and YFSETQ. CDR3 sequence (DNA): TGCGCCAGCAGCTTGGGAGGGACACCGTTTAACGAGCAGTACTTC. Amino acids: CASSLGGTPFNEQYF.

This clonotype was found many times. This chain uses TRBV7-9 with TRBJ2-3; 10 nucleotides align to TRBD2. The CDR3 runs to 16 residues. CDR1 SEHNR and CDR2 FQNEAQ come from the germline V gene (reference sequence). Trimming at V came to 2 bases and at J to 5 bases, leaving 7 bases not matched to a gene. The CDR3 DNA reads as TGTGCCAGCAGCTTATCAGCGGGAGGGCCGAGAGATACGCAGTATTTT. This sequence encodes CASSLSAGGPRDTQYF.

The chain has TRBV29-1 and TRBJ1-2, with D possibly TRBD1 on 5 matching bases. CDR1 is SQVTM and CDR2 is ANQGSEA in the germline V gene. The V gene lost 4 bases and the J gene lost 7 bases, with 13 bases spanning the gap. CDR3 length: 12 residues. CDR3 coding DNA: TGCAGCGTTGCCGGCAGGGAGGCTGGCTACACCTTC. It yields the protein CSVAGREAGYTF.

This clonotype has more than one count but fewer than ten. This CDR3 is CASSQGQAATEAFF. The CDR3, as DNA: TGTGCCAGCAGCCAGGGACAGGCTGCCACTGAAGCTTTCTTT. The V call is TRBV3-1, the J call TRBJ1-1, with 8 nucleotides matching TRBD1. V was pared by 3 bases and J by 4 bases, with 4 bases of the junction left unmatched. The CDR3 totals 14 residues. Germline CDR1 reads LGHDT; CDR2 reads YNNKEL (reference sequence).

This clonotype was observed a few times. The gene calls are TRBV3-1 and TRBJ2-7; weak D call: TRBD2 (6 bases). V was clipped by 3 bases and J by 2 bases, with 11 bases between them. The V gene's germline CDR1 is LGHDT and CDR2 YNNKEL (reference sequence). CDR3 size: 14 residues. The CDR3 DNA reads TGTGCCAGCAGCCAGCGTCTAGCGCCCTACGAGCAGTACTTC. Amino acid sequence: CASSQRLAPYEQYF.

The chain links TRBV7-9 to TRBJ1-6; no firm D call. V lost 4 bases to trimming and J lost 0 bases, with 13 bases between them. Germline CDR1 SEHNR, CDR2 FQNEAQ (reference sequence). The CDR3 runs 17 residues. CDR3 protein: CASSSWEIDSYNSPLHF. The CDR3 bases are TGTGCCAGCAGCTCGTGGGAGATAGACTCCTATAATTCACCCCTCCACTTT.

Turning to this clonotype: The conserved phenylalanine or tryptophan is not found at the CDR3 terminus, so this likely reflects a read error. This chain connects TRBV28 to TRBJ1-5; 9 bases line up with TRBD1. J lost 6 bases, V lost 5 bases, and 5 bases had no gene match. There are 14 residues in the CDR3. CDR1 is MDHEN, CDR2 SYDVKM, per germline. CDR3 region: CASSDTGGGQPQHL. The DNA of the CDR3 is TGTGCCAGCAGTGATACAGGGGGCGGTCAGCCCCAGCATCTT.

This clonotype occurred a few times. The rearrangement links TRBV29-1 to TRBJ2-5; no reliable D call. Germline V gives CDR1 SQVTM, CDR2 ANQGSEA. The CDR3 runs 10 residues. Deletions cut 3 bases from V and 5 bases from J, with 4 bases between. The CDR3 reads CSVEWETQYF. Here the CDR3 DNA reads TGCAGCGTTGAGTGGGAGACCCAGTACTTC.

V gene TRBV3-1 combines with J gene TRBJ1-2; perhaps TRBD1 as D (6 bases). Germline V gene lookup returns CDR1 LGHDT and CDR2 YNNKEL (reference sequence). The germline V and J ends were trimmed by 0 bases and 7 bases, with 12 bases remaining between them. The CDR3 consists of 14 residues. The chain's CDR3 is CASSQDRGAVGYTF. The CDR3 nucleotides read TGTGCCAGCAGCCAAGACAGGGGCGCGGTTGGCTACACCTTC.

This clonotype was observed a few times. The chain has TRBV7-9 and TRBJ2-1; TRBD2 matches at 9 bases. The CDR3 runs to 17 residues. After removal of 3 bases from V and 5 bases from J, the junction contained 11 bases not matched to a gene. Germline V CDR1 and CDR2: SEHNR, FQNEAQ (reference sequence). The CDR3 loop reads CASSLVAGDFRHNEQFF. The CDR3 DNA is TGTGCCAGCAGCTTGGTAGCGGGAGATTTCCGGCACAATGAGCAGTTCTTC.

This chain connects TRBV7-9 to TRBJ1-3; D gene unclear. V was clipped by 1 base and J by 0 bases, with 13 bases between them. This CDR3 has 17 amino acids. CDR1 and CDR2 from the germline V gene are SEHNR and FQNEAQ (reference sequence). The CDR3 DNA is TGTGCCAGCAGCTTAGGAGACGCCTCGAGCTCTGGAAACACCATATATTTT. It is translated as CASSLGDASSSGNTIYF.

Worth noting for this clonotype: Given a much more abundant clone one base away, this may be a read error. The V call is TRBV6-1, the J call TRBJ2-3, with D possibly called TRBD1 or TRBD2 (5 bases each). The CDR3 runs to 16 residues. The V gene's germline CDR1 is MNHNS and CDR2 SASEGT. The CDR3 DNA reads TGTGCCAGCAGTGAATTTCTAAGCGGAGGCACAGGTACGCAGTATTTT. The encoded protein is CASSEFLSGGTGTQYF.

This clonotype was counted at least ten times. The rearrangement uses TRBV28 and TRBJ1-2, with a weak D call TRBD1 (6 bases). This CDR3 is built from 14 residues. Germline loops: CDR1 MDHEN, CDR2 SYDVKM. V lost 7 bases to trimming and J lost 4 bases, with 16 bases between them. This chain's CDR3 is CASTQGSSVYGYTF. The CDR3 coding sequence is TGTGCCAGCACTCAGGGGAGTTCGGTCTATGGCTACACCTTC.

The chain is built from TRBV20-1 and TRBJ2-5; TRBD2 matches 12 bases. The CDR3 is 17 residues long. With V trimmed by 6 bases and J by 2 bases, 13 bases remained unmatched. CDR1 is DFQATT and CDR2 is SNEGSKA in the germline V gene (reference sequence). The CDR3 region is CSAGGLAGGPGQETQYF. In nucleotides, the CDR3 is TGCAGTGCCGGGGGGCTAGCGGGAGGGCCGGGTCAAGAGACCCAGTACTTC.

This sequence joins TRBV5-8 and TRBJ2-7; TRBD2 matches at 9 bases. V lost 2 bases to trimming and J lost 3 bases; unmatched junction nucleotides: 9. In germline, CDR1 is SGHTS, CDR2 YDEGEE. CDR3 size: 16 residues. CDR3 coding DNA: TGTGCCAGCAGCTTTATGGCGGGAGGGCCGAGCTACGAGCAGTACTTC. Amino acid sequence: CASSFMAGGPSYEQYF.

In its sample, this clonotype was seen many times. The J gene is TRBJ2-1, the V gene TRBV24-1; possibly TRBD2 for D (6 bases). The germline V gene encodes CDR1 KGHDR and CDR2 SFDVKD. The CDR3 is made up of 16 amino acids. The V end was cut by 4 bases, the J end by 7 bases, with 19 bases between. CDR3 region: CATSDREARGMNEQFF. The CDR3 nucleotides read TGTGCCACCAGTGACCGCGAAGCCCGGGGGATGAATGAGCAGTTCTTC.

This clonotype was counted at least ten times. This chain links TRBV15 with TRBJ1-1; 7 bases fit TRBD1. CDR3 length: 18 amino acids. V lost 3 bases to trimming and J lost 4 bases; unmatched junction nucleotides: 17. In germline, CDR1 is LNHNV, CDR2 YYDKDF (reference sequence). The CDR3 region is CATSRDITRQGGITEAFF. For the CDR3, the DNA is TGTGCCACCAGCAGGGATATTACTAGACAGGGAGGGATCACTGAAGCTTTCTTT. Using reference TRBV15 and TRBJ1-1 for the parts outside the CDR3, the full variable domain is DAMVIQNPRYQVTQFGKPVTLSCSQTLNHNVMYWYQQKSSQAPKLLFHYYDKDFNNEADTPDNFQSRRPNTSFCFLDIRSPGLGDTAMYLCATSRDITRQGGITEAFFGQGTRLTVV.

This clonotype was picked up many times. The J gene is TRBJ1-1, the V gene TRBV6-2 or TRBV6-3; D not certain. From germline, CDR1 is MNHEY and CDR2 SVGEGT. Trimming removed 2 bases from V and 1 base from J, with 8 bases in between. This CDR3 is built from 14 residues. The CDR3 reads CASSYSLTNTEAFF. The CDR3 bases are TGTGCCAGCAGTTACAGTCTCACGAACACTGAAGCTTTCTTT.

This clonotype was found many times. The chain links TRBV30 to TRBJ2-3; D uncertain. The V gene lost 3 bases and the J gene lost 3 bases, with 13 bases spanning the gap. The CDR3 covers 14 residues. The germline gives CDR1 GTSNPN, CDR2 SVGIG (reference sequence). CDR3: CAWRVSVLTDTQYF. DNA for the CDR3: TGTGCCTGGAGGGTCTCGGTCCTTACAGATACGCAGTATTTT.